There are a few counts of the clone carrying this T cell receptor (beta chain). This CDR3 is built from 17 residues. J lost 0 bases, V lost 0 bases, and 5 bases had no gene match. CDR1 and CDR2 (germline): MNHNY, SVGAGI (reference sequence). TCRdb recomputed calls from the 5' RACE reads with MiXCR, one row per CDR3 protein. Of nearly 55,000 distinct CDR3 sequences detected, over 20% appear once; the ten largest clones hold 2.5% to 4%. This clonotype was obtained from a female donor with breast cancer. The V call is TRBV6-6, the J call TRBJ2-3; 8 bases are a match to TRBD2. The material sequenced was tumor-infiltrating naive CD4+ T cells sorted from the breast tumor. Subset given: naive CD4+ T cells, CD4+CD45RA+CD25-. The CDR3 spells CASSYSLIAGSTDTQYF. The CDR3 DNA is TGTGCCAGCAGTTACTCCCTAATAGCGGGAAGCACAGATACGCAGTATTTT.